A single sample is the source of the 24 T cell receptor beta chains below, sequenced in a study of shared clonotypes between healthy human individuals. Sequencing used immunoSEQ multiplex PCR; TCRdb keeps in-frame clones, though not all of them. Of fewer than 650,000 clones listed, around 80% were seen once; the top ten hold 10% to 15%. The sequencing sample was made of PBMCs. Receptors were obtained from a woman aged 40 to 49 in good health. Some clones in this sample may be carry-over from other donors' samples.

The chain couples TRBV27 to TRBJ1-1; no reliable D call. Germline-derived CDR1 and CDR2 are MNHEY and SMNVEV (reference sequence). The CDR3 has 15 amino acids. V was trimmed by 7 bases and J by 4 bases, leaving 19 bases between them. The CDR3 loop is CASTQGYGLGTEAFF. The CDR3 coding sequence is TGTGCCAGCACCCAAGGGTACGGGCTCGGCACTGAAGCTTTCTTT.

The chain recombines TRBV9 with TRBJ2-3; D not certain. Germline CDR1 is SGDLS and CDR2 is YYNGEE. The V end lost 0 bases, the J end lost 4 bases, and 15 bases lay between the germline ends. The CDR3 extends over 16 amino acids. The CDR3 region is CASSVEVGLWADTQYF. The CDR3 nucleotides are TGTGCCAGCAGCGTAGAAGTAGGCCTATGGGCAGATACGCAGTATTTT. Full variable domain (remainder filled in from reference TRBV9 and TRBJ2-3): DSGVTQTPKHLITATGQRVTLRCSPRSGDLSVYWYQQSLDQGLQFLIQYYNGEERAKGNILERFSAQQFPDLHSELNLSSLELGDSALYFCASSVEVGLWADTQYFGPGTRLTVL.

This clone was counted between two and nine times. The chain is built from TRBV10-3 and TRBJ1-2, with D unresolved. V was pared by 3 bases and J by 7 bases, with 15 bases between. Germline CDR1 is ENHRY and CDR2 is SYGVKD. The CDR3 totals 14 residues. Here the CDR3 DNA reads TGTGCCATCAGTGACCCCCGCACGCGCCTTGGCTACACCTTC. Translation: CAISDPRTRLGYTF.

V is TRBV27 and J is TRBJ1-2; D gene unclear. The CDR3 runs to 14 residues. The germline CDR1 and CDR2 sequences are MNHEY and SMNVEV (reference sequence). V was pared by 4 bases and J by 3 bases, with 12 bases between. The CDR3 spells CASSSYDGHYGYTF. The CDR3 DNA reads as TGTGCCAGCAGTTCCTATGACGGTCACTATGGCTACACCTTC.

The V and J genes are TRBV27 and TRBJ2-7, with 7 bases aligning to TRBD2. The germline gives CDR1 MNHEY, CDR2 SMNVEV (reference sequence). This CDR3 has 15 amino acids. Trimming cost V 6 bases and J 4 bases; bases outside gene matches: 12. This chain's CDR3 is CASRIRWGEGYEQYF. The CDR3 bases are TGTGCCAGCAGAATCCGATGGGGGGAGGGATACGAGCAGTACTTC.

The CDR3 nucleotides read TGTGCCAGTAGCTCACCGGGACTAGCGGCCTACGAGCAGTACTTC. Amino acids: CASSSPGLAAYEQYF. The genes are TRBV19 and TRBJ2-7; 11 bases fit TRBD2. This CDR3 spans 15 amino acids. The ends lost 6 bases at V and 2 bases at J; junction bases unmatched: 6. CDR1 and CDR2 from the germline V gene are LNHDA and SQIVND (reference sequence).

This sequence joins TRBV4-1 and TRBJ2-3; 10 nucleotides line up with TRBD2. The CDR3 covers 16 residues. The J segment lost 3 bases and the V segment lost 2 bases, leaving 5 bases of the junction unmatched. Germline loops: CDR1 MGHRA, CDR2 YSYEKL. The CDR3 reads CASSQSLAGVTDTQYF. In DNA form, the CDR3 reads TGCGCCAGCAGCCAATCCCTAGCGGGAGTGACAGATACGCAGTATTTT.

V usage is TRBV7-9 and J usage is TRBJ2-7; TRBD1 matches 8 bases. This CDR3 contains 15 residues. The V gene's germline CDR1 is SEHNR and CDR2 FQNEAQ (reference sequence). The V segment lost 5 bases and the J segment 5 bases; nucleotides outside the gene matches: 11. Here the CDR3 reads CASSPPRGRLDEQYF. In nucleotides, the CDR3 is TGTGCCAGCAGCCCCCCCAGGGGGCGCCTGGACGAGCAGTACTTC.

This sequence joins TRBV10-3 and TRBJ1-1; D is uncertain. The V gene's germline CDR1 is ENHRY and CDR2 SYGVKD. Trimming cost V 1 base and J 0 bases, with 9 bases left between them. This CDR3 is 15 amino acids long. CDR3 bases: TGTGCCATCAGTGAGTTTCGGGCCATGAACACTGAAGCTTTCTTT. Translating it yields CAISEFRAMNTEAFF.

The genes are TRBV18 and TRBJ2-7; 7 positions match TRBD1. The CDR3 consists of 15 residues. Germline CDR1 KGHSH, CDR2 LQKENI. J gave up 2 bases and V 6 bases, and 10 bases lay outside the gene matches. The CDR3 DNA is TGTGCCAGCTCGGTGGGACAGCAAATCCCCTACGAGCAGTACTTC. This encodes CASSVGQQIPYEQYF.

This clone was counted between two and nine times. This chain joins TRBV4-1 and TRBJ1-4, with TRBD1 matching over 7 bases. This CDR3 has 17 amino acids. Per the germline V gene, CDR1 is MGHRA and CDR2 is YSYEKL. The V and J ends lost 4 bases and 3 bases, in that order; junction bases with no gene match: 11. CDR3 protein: CASSRRDREMSNEKLFF. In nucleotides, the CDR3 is TGCGCCAGCAGCCGAAGGGACAGAGAAATGTCTAATGAAAAACTGTTTTTT.

The CDR3 loop is CATSGRQGDYSGTEAFF. For the CDR3, the DNA is TGTGCCACCAGCGGGAGACAGGGGGATTATTCGGGCACTGAAGCTTTCTTT. The genes are TRBV15 and TRBJ1-1; 9 bases match TRBD1. Germline V CDR1 and CDR2: LNHNV, YYDKDF (reference sequence). With V trimmed by 5 bases and J by 4 bases, 14 bases remained unmatched. CDR3 length equals 17 residues.

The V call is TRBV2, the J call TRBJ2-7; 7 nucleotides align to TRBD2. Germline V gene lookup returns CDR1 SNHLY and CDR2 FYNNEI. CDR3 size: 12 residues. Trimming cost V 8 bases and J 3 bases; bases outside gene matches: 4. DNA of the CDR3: TGTGCCAGCGGGGGGGATAACTACGAGCAGTACTTC. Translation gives CASGGDNYEQYF. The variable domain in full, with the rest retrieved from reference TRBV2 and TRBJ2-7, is EPEVTQTPSHQVTQMGQEVILRCVPISNHLYFYWYRQILGQKVEFLVSFYNNEISEKSEIFDDQFSVERPDGSNFTLKIRSTKLEDSAMYFCASGGDNYEQYFGPGTRLTVT.

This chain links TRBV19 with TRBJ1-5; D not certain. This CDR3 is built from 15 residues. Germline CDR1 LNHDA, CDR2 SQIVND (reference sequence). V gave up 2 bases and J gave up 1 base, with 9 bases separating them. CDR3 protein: CASSISAGSNQPQHF. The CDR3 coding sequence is TGTGCCAGTAGTATATCGGCGGGAAGCAATCAGCCCCAGCATTTT.

The CDR3 reads CASSLPVGDRETQYF. CDR3 nucleotides: TGTGCCAGCAGCTTGCCGGTAGGGGATCGAGAGACCCAGTACTTC. The chain links TRBV7-9 to TRBJ2-5; D is perhaps TRBD1 (5 bases). This CDR3 region has 15 residues. V shed 3 bases and J shed 4 bases, with 15 bases lying between them. The germline gives CDR1 SEHNR, CDR2 FQNEAQ (reference sequence).

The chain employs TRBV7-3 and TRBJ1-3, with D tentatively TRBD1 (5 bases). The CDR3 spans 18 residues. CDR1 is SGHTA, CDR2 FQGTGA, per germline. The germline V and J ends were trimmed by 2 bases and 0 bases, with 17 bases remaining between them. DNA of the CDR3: TGTGCCAGCAGCTTACAGGGCTCGGGTATCGGCTCTGGAAACACCATATATTTT. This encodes CASSLQGSGIGSGNTIYF.

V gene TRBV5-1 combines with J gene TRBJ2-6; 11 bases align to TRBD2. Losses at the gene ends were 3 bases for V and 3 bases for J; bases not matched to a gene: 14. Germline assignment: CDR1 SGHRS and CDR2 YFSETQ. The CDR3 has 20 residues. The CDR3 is CASSWTSGHTKAGGANVLTF. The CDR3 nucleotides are TGCGCCAGCAGCTGGACTAGCGGGCACACTAAGGCGGGTGGGGCCAACGTCCTGACTTTC.

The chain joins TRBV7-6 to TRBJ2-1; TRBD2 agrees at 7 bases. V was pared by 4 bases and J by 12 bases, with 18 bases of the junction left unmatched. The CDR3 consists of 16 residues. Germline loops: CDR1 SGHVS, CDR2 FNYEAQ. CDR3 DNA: TGTGCCAGCAGCTCCACACTAGCGCTCGTGGGGAGTCGGCAGTTCTTC. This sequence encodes CASSSTLALVGSRQFF.

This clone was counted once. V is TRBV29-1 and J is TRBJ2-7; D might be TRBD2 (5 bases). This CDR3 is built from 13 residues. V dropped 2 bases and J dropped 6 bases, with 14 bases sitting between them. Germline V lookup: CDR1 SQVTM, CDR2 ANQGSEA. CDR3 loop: CSVEISTAGEQYF. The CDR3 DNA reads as TGCAGCGTTGAAATTTCGACCGCGGGCGAGCAGTACTTC.

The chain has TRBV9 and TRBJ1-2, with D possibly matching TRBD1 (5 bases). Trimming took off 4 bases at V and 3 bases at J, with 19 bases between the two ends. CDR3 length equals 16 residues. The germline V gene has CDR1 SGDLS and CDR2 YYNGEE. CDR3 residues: CASSPDGASRYYGYTF. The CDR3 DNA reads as TGTGCCAGCAGCCCGGATGGGGCTTCTAGGTACTATGGCTACACCTTC.

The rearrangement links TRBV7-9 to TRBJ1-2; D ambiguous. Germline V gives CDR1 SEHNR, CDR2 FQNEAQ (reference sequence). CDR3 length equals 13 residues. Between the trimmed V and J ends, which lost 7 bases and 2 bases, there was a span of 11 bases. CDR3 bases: TGTGCCAGCACCCAAGGGAGGAACTATGGCTACACCTTC. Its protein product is CASTQGRNYGYTF.

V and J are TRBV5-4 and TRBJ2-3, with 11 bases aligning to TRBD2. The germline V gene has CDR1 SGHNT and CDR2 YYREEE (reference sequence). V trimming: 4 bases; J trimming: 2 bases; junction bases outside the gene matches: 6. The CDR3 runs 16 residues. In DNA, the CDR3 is TGTGCCAGCAGCCGGTGGGGACTAGCGGCCACAGATACGCAGTATTTT. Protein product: CASSRWGLAATDTQYF.

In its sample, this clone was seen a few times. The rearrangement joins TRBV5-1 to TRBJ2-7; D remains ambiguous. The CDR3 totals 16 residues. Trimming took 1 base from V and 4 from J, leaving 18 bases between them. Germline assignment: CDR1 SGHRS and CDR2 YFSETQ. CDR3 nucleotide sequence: TGCGCCAGCAGCTTGTCCCCCCAAGAGAGAGGATACGAGCAGTACTTC. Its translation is CASSLSPQERGYEQYF.

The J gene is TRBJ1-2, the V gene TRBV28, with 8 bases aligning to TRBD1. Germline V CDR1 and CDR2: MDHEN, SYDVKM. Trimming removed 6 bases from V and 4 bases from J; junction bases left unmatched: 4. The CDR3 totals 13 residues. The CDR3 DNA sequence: TGTGCCAGCAGAGAGACAGGGGCCTATGGCTACACCTTC. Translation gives CASRETGAYGYTF.